The clone carrying this T cell receptor beta chain has a handful of counts. These data belong to a study of blood T cell repertoires in COVID-19. Study summary: Both acute and convalescent COVID-19 samples were obtained from the United States, Italy and Spain. PBMCs, B-cell-depleted T cells, or T cells were the source of the cDNA or gDNA that made up the material.

Per the study methods: For nucleated cells, counts were estimated from reference gene primer amplification. TCRdb keeps only in-frame clones here, not all; method: immunoSEQ multiplex PCR. V and J calls and clone size are copied from that table; D and trimming were computed from the DNA. The sample has approximately 170,000 clones, 70% to 80% seen once; the top ten hold around 12%. V was trimmed by 3 bases and J by 0 bases, leaving 3 bases between them. In germline, CDR1 is GTSNPN, CDR2 SVGIG (reference sequence). The CDR3 runs 13 residues. The sequencing input was peripheral blood. The origin of this receptor is a woman aged 50 to 65 with acute or convalescent COVID-19. This chain connects TRBV30 to TRBJ1-6; D call uncertain. The CDR3 nucleotides read TGTGCCTGGAGGAGCTCCTATAATTCACCCCTCCACTTT. Its translation is CAWRSSYNSPLHF.